This TCR beta chain stems from a study of T cells after yellow fever vaccination. About the study: Researchers used SMART-Seq v4 Ultra Low Input to prepare fractions that had low cell numbers. Study-level points and caveats: The appearance of a small share of clonotypes in both CD4 and CD8 compartments was observed. Abundant clonotypes from the bulk population could contaminate FACS-sorted repertoires. Boosting was followed by the reappearance of most primary-vaccination clones (about 96% CD4, about 88% CD8).

MiXCR was run by TCRdb on the 5' RACE reads, yielding one entry per CDR3 protein. The top ten clones hold 16% of a sample with 400,000 to 650,000 distinct CDR3 sequences, 21% of them seen once. Per germline, CDR1 SEHNR and CDR2 FQNEAQ (reference sequence). The CDR3 length is 15 residues. Trimming took off 1 base at V and 1 base at J, with 10 bases between the two ends. Remarks on this clonotype: Its cognate antigen is unknown.

This TCR derives from a man between 18 and 29 years old who received the YFV17D yellow fever vaccine. The material was PBMCs, obtained about 21 days after the first yellow fever vaccination. V and J are TRBV7-9 and TRBJ1-1; tentatively, D is TRBD1 (5 bases). The CDR3 protein is CASSLGRERNTEAFF. The CDR3, as DNA: TGTGCCAGCAGCTTAGGCAGGGAAAGGAACACTGAAGCTTTCTTT.